These T cell receptor beta chains were read from a single sample in a study of cytomegalovirus exposure and HLA in healthy donors. Sequencing was performed with immunoSEQ multiplex PCR; in TCRdb, only in-frame clones are kept and a portion is missing. The top ten clones hold 3% to 3.5% of a sample with 150,000 to 200,000 clones, 91% of them seen once. Source material: PBMCs. These receptor sequences come from a young woman in good health and CMV-seropositive. The CDR3 runs from the conserved cysteine through the conserved F or W. A D gene is named only where the DNA matches it firmly. Clone size is stated in some rows and not others, as once, few, many or a class when expanded.

j_gene | abundance | v_gene | d_gene | CDR3aa | CDR3nt
TRBJ2-7 | once | TRBV11-2 | . | CASSLTGSSYEQYF | TGTGCCAGCAGCTTAACAGGGAGCTCCTACGAGCAGTACTTC
TRBJ2-5 | . | TRBV11-2 | . | CASSLVSGFQETQYF | TGTGCCAGCAGCTTAGTGTCAGGGTTCCAAGAGACCCAGTACTTC
TRBJ2-3 | . | TRBV9 | TRBD2 | CASSVEGSGRAKDTQYF | TGTGCCAGCAGCGTAGAGGGTAGCGGGAGGGCCAAGGATACGCAGTATTTT
TRBJ2-1 | . | TRBV5-5 | . | CASSPGGLDFYNEQFF | TGTGCCAGCAGCCCAGGTGGGTTGGACTTCTACAATGAGCAGTTCTTC
TRBJ2-2 | . | TRBV7-2 | TRBD2 | CASSLAAGGQTGELFF | TGTGCCAGCAGCTTAGCGGCGGGAGGGCAAACCGGGGAGCTGTTTTTT
TRBJ1-2 | . | TRBV30 | TRBD1 | CAWREDRATTRGYTF | TGTGCCTGGAGGGAGGACAGGGCCACCACTAGGGGCTACACCTTC
TRBJ1-2 | . | TRBV7-9 | . | CASSFNTNYGYTF | TGTGCCAGCAGCTTTAACACCAACTATGGCTACACCTTC
TRBJ2-5 | . | TRBV5-1 | TRBD1 | CASGTGDQETQYF | TGCGCCAGCGGGACAGGGGACCAAGAGACCCAGTACTTC
TRBJ1-4 | . | TRBV15 | . | CATSRVVTNEKLFF | TGTGCCACCAGCAGAGTCGTAACTAATGAAAAACTGTTTTTT
TRBJ2-7 | once | TRBV15 | . | CATSRVTGGAYEQYF | TGTGCCACCAGCAGAGTTACAGGGGGGGCCTACGAGCAGTACTTC
TRBJ1-1 | . | TRBV7-2 | . | CASSSTVNAEAFF | TGTGCCAGCAGCTCGACAGTGAACGCTGAAGCTTTCTTT
TRBJ2-5 | . | TRBV9 | . | CASSVGGPAAQYF | TGTGCCAGCAGCGTAGGAGGGCCTGCGGCCCAGTACTTC
TRBJ2-7 | . | TRBV27 | . | CASSLLSGRGNEQYF | TGTGCCAGCAGTTTATTATCCGGTCGGGGGAACGAGCAGTACTTC
TRBJ2-1 | . | TRBV13 | . | CASSYPSGRGTSYNEQFF | TGTGCCAGCAGTTACCCTTCGGGTAGGGGAACATCCTACAATGAGCAGTTCTTC
TRBJ1-4 | . | TRBV2 | TRBD1 | CASSGQGMGSEKLFF | TGTGCCAGCAGCGGACAGGGTATGGGGAGTGAAAAACTGTTTTTT
TRBJ2-7 | . | TRBV7-8 | TRBD2 | CASSLVAGEVLRYEQYF | TGTGCCAGCAGCTTAGTAGCGGGAGAGGTTCTGCGGTACGAGCAGTACTTC
TRBJ1-1 | . | TRBV19 | TRBD1 | CASSWTGGTTEAFF | TGTGCCAGTAGTTGGACAGGGGGGACCACTGAAGCTTTCTTT
TRBJ1-2 | . | TRBV30 | TRBD1 | CAWRQGALGYTF | TGTGCCTGGCGACAGGGGGCCCTCGGCTACACCTTC
TRBJ1-1 | once | TRBV23-1 | . | CASSQSWRPRDTEAFF | TGCGCCAGCAGTCAATCATGGCGGCCCCGGGACACTGAAGCTTTCTTT
TRBJ2-3 | once | TRBV4-1 | TRBD1 | CASSQDGQEADTQYF | TGCGCCAGCAGCCAAGACGGACAGGAGGCAGATACGCAGTATTTT
TRBJ2-3 | . | TRBV7-2 | . | CASSLELSTDTQYF | TGTGCCAGCAGCTTAGAACTATCCACAGATACGCAGTATTTT
TRBJ1-5 | . | TRBV15 | TRBD1 | CATSTGGSNQPQHF | TGTGCCACCAGCACAGGGGGTAGCAATCAGCCCCAGCATTTT
TRBJ2-2 | . | TRBV19 | TRBD2 | CASRQAGTSPTGELFF | TGTGCCAGTAGACAAGCCGGGACTAGCCCGACCGGGGAGCTGTTTTTT
TRBJ2-1 | . | TRBV9 | . | CASSVEGTKTYYNEQFF | TGTGCCAGCAGCGTAGAGGGGACAAAGACCTACTACAATGAGCAGTTCTTC
TRBJ1-5 | once | TRBV28 | . | CASSLATEDINQPQHF | TGTGCCAGCAGTTTAGCGACCGAGGACATCAATCAGCCCCAGCATTTT
TRBJ2-7 | . | TRBV18 | TRBD1 | CASSPGDRAYEQYF | TGTGCCAGCTCACCTGGGGACAGGGCCTACGAGCAGTACTTC
TRBJ1-2 | . | TRBV2 | TRBD1 | CASSKDRGHGYTF | TGTGCCAGCAGTAAGGACAGGGGTCATGGCTACACCTTC
TRBJ2-7 | . | TRBV11-2 | TRBD2 | CASSAPGTSGGTYEQYF | TGTGCCAGCAGCGCTCCCGGGACTAGCGGGGGGACCTACGAGCAGTACTTC